This T cell receptor beta chain stems from a study of regulatory T cells in long-lasting Graves disease. CDR3 regions were amplified by Arm-PCR using iRepertoire HTBI primers to build TCR beta libraries. Via MiXCR, TCRdb re-called the multiplex PCR reads, giving one row per CDR3 protein. Here the sample spans 360,000 or so distinct CDR3 sequences, around 15% being singletons. The CDR3 sequence is 14 residues long. Trimming stripped 5 bases from V and 6 bases from J, with 17 bases between. Germline CDR1 ENHRY, CDR2 SYGVKD. The sample's time point: newly diagnosed GD, antithyroid drugs for less than 3 months. There was RNA extracted from PBMCs, and the TCR library was made from it. This clonotype was seen repeatedly, ten times or more. These same data were also listed under a study on T cells in Graves' hyperthyroidism and ophthalmopathy. That investigation notes: Diagnoses were established using clinical symptoms, serum thyroxine and TRAb, thyroid ultrasound and orbital computed tomography.

Sequenced here: peripheral blood mononuclear cells (PBMCs), sampled at new diagnosis, from a patient treated with antithyroid drugs. The sequence was collected from a woman under 30 with Graves disease. The chain uses TRBV10-3 and TRBJ2-7; the D gene could be TRBD1 or TRBD2 (5 bases each). CDR3 loop: CAISTPGPNAEQYF. CDR3 nucleotides: TGTGCCATCAGTACCCCGGGACCGAACGCCGAGCAGTACTTC.